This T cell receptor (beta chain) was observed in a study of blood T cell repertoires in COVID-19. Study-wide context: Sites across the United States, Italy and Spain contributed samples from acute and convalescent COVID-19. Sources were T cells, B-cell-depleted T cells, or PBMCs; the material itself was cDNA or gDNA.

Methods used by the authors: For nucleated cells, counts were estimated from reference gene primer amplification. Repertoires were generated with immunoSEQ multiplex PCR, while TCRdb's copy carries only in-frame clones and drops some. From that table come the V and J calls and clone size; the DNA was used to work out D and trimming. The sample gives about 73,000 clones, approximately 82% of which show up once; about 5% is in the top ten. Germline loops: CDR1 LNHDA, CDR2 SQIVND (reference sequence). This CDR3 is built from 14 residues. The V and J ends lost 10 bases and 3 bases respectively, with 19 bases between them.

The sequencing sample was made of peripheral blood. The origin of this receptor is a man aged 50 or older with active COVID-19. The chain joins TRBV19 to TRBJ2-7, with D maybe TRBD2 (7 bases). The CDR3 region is CATSWPGGNYEQYF. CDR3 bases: TGTGCCACCAGTTGGCCGGGGGGCAACTACGAGCAGTACTTC.